This T cell receptor beta chain was identified during a study of T-cell memory formation after mild COVID-19 (dated by TCRdb to the early 2020s). Turning to the overall study: Most TCR sequence clusters were specific to one of the two donors. In a couple of donors, T-cell clones that expanded and contracted after mild COVID-19 were tracked by sequencing TCRalpha and TCRbeta repertoires over time. The cohort comprised two young, previously healthy adult volunteers, one female and one male.

Beyond this particular receptor, the publication reports: From day 15 to 85, contracting clones showed balanced CD4/CD8 phenotypes, whereas a second wave of clones that expanded from day 15 to 37 leaned towards CD4+. Some responding clones were detected in pre-infection memory, which suggested that pre-existing cross-reactive memory T cells had joined the SARS-CoV-2 response. Contracting CD4+ clones were located mainly in the CM and EM memory subsets, whereas CD8+ clones were found to be enriched in EMRA. The study covered only two mild cases, and larger cohorts including severe cases with pre-infection samples were considered necessary. Whether the second-wave clones peaking on day 37 were SARS-CoV-2 specific was not confirmed.

Only a few counts were recorded for this clonotype. It has no known antigen specificity. Per-nucleotide qualities are absent, and no much larger clonotype sits a single base away. V is shortened by 3 bases, J by 4 bases, and the region joining them spans 4 bases. The CDR3 measures 12 amino acids from cysteine to phenylalanine. The DNA shown is the 36-base CDR3, in frame from base 1. CDR1 and CDR2, looked up from the germline V gene (reference sequence), are SEHNR and FQNEAQ. Ficoll-Paque density gradient centrifugation was the method used to isolate PBMCs. Reads for this sample came from an Illumina NovaSeq 6000. TCRalpha and TCRbeta cDNA libraries were built by 5'RACE with constant-segment primers, adding sample barcodes and unique molecular identifiers. RNA was extracted from every sample with Trizol reagent. Amplification of the libraries took two PCR steps, and the second step added a second sample barcode plus Illumina TruSeq adapters. Sequencing of libraries was performed on an Illumina NovaSeq with 2 x 150 bp paired-end reads. On the study's bioinformatics: Reads were demultiplexed and collapsed into UMI-guided consensus sequences with migec v1.2.7. Using mixcr v2.1.11, UMI consensuses were aligned to TRA and TRB V and J templates and then assembled into clonotypes. A clonotype was counted as expanded or contracted only when both edgeR and NoisET called the clonotype significant, with the noise models trained on biological replicates. For edgeR calls, the cutoffs were a false discovery rate-adjusted p below 0.01 and a log2 fold-change threshold of 1. As an exploratory analysis of dynamics, max-normalized trajectories of the 1000 most abundant clonotypes were examined by PCA with hierarchical clustering. The CD4 or CD8 phenotype of responding clones was assigned using the separately sequenced CD4+ and CD8+ repertoires. The raw public reads went through TCRdb reprocessing: fastp at Q25, MiXCR clone calling, in-frame beta chains kept. Entries that share a CDR3 protein sequence are merged under the most common genes and DNA. The V and J calls reflect TCRdb's pipeline rather than the authors' work. This sample holds approximately 300,000 distinct CDR3 sequences; 7% to 10% were observed only once. 20% to 25% of the sample goes to the ten largest clones.

The specimen sequenced was PBMCs or a T cell subset sorted from them (not recorded which). The rearranged segments are TRBV7-9 and TRBJ2-1; no D gene is confidently identified. The TCR originated in a man between 18 and 29 years old who had mild COVID-19 (a few samples of this study predate the infection). The sample titles of this study are shuffled in the database, so cell type and time point are left out; the donor was told from shared clones. The CDR3 reads as follows: CASSFEYNEQFF. The bases read TGTGCCAGCAGCTTTGAGTACAATGAGCAGTTCTTC.